This T cell receptor beta chain came from a study of OX40 agonist ivuxolimab in advanced cancers. Across the study: Patients in dose escalation had liver, melanoma, kidney or head and neck cancers. Regarding the study as a whole: In the 0.1-3.0 mg/kg groups, partial responders showed among the lowest expansion.

Remarks on this clone: Its target is unknown.

Only in-frame clones appear in the TCRdb table, and some are missing; sequencing was by immunoSEQ multiplex PCR. The sample shows roughly 100,000 clones, roughly nine tenths of them seen only once. Cycle 7 day 1, cycle 4 day 1, and baseline were the timepoints at which blood was sampled. Germline lookup yields CDR1 SGHTS and CDR2 YDEGEE. V was cut by 4 bases and J by 2 bases, with 18 bases left in between. The CDR3 sequence is 16 residues long. This sequence joins TRBV5-8 and TRBJ2-5, with D possibly TRBD2 on 5 matching bases. The sample here was CD4+ or CD8+ T cells sorted from blood, taken in a trial of the OX40 agonist ivuxolimab. The sequence came from an adult with an advanced solid tumor such as melanoma, head and neck, liver or kidney cancer. CDR3 in DNA: TGTGCCAGCAGCCTCCTAGCCATTAACACGCAAGAGACCCAGTACTTC. Translating gives CASSLLAINTQETQYF.